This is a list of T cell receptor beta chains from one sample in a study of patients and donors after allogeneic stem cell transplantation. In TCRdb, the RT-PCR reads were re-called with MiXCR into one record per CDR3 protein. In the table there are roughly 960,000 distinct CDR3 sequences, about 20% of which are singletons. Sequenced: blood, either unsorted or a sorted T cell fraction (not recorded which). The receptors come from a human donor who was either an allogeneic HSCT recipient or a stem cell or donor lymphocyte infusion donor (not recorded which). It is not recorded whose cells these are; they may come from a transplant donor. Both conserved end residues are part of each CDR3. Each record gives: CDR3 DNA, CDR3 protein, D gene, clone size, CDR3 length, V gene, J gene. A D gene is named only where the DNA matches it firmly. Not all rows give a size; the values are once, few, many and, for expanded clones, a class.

DNA: TGCGCCAGCAGTCTCGGACAGGACCATGGCTACACCTTC
CDR3: CASSLGQDHGYTF
D: TRBD1
size: few
length: 13
V: TRBV5-1
J: TRBJ1-2

DNA: TGTGCCAGCAGTTGGACAGGGGGCGAAGATACGCAGTATTTT
CDR3: CASSWTGGEDTQYF
D: TRBD1
size: few
length: 14
V: TRBV12-3/TRBV12-4
J: TRBJ2-3

DNA: TGCGCCAGCAGCTTCCCTAGCGGATACAATGAGCAGTTCTTC
CDR3: CASSFPSGYNEQFF
D: TRBD2
size: few
length: 14
V: TRBV5-1
J: TRBJ2-1

DNA: TGCGCCAGCAGCTTCCCCAGGGAAAGTGGCGGGGAGCTGTTTTTT
CDR3: CASSFPRESGGELFF
D: -
size: few
length: 15
V: TRBV5-1
J: TRBJ2-2

DNA: TGTGCCAGCAGTTACGGCGCTAGCGGGAGCTCCTACGAGCAGTACTTC
CDR3: CASSYGASGSSYEQYF
D: TRBD2
size: -
length: 16
V: TRBV6-5
J: TRBJ2-7

DNA: TGTTCCACCAGCGTAGAAGCAGGGTTAAGTGGCTACACCTTC
CDR3: CSTSVEAGLSGYTF
D: -
size: few
length: 14
V: TRBV15
J: TRBJ1-2

DNA: TGCAGCGCCAGACTCCGGGACATCACGAAGAGCGGCTACACCTTC
CDR3: CSARLRDITKSGYTF
D: -
size: few
length: 15
V: TRBV29-1
J: TRBJ1-2

DNA: TGTGCCAGCAGTTACTTGGGAAGGGGGACCTCTGGGGCCAACGTCCTGACTTTC
CDR3: CASSYLGRGTSGANVLTF
D: -
size: few
length: 18
V: TRBV6-5
J: TRBJ2-6

DNA: TGCGCCAGCAGCTTGAGCGATGACGCGGGAAATACGCAGTATTTT
CDR3: CASSLSDDAGNTQYF
D: -
size: -
length: 15
V: TRBV5-1
J: TRBJ2-3

DNA: TGTGCCAGCAGTTTTATGCGAGGACATAGCAATCAGCCCCAGCATTTT
CDR3: CASSFMRGHSNQPQHF
D: -
size: few
length: 16
V: TRBV12-3/TRBV12-4
J: TRBJ1-5

DNA: TGTGCCAGCATCGGAGGCTTAACAAGGAACACTGAAGCTTTCTTT
CDR3: CASIGGLTRNTEAFF
D: -
size: -
length: 15
V: TRBV25-1
J: TRBJ1-1

DNA: TGTGCCAGCAGTTTATCCGGGTTTCCTGGCAATCAGCCCCAGCATTTT
CDR3: CASSLSGFPGNQPQHF
D: -
size: -
length: 16
V: TRBV27
J: TRBJ1-5

DNA: TGTGCCAGCAGCCTCAGTACCGTCTCTGGAAACACCATATATTTT
CDR3: CASSLSTVSGNTIYF
D: -
size: -
length: 15
V: TRBV7-9
J: TRBJ1-3

DNA: TGTGCCAGCAGTTTCGCGGGAGGGCCCTACAATGAGCAGTTCTTC
CDR3: CASSFAGGPYNEQFF
D: TRBD2
size: many
length: 15
V: TRBV12-3/TRBV12-4
J: TRBJ2-1

DNA: TGTGCCACCAGTGATCCGGGGGCCAGGGATGCTGCAGATACGCAGTATTTT
CDR3: CATSDPGARDAADTQYF
D: -
size: -
length: 17
V: TRBV24-1
J: TRBJ2-3

DNA: TGCGCCAGCAGCTCCAATAATCAGCCCCAGCATTTT
CDR3: CASSSNNQPQHF
D: -
size: -
length: 12
V: TRBV5-1
J: TRBJ1-5

DNA: TGTGCCAGCAGTTACTCGACTGAATATGGCTACACCTTC
CDR3: CASSYSTEYGYTF
D: -
size: many
length: 13
V: TRBV6-2/TRBV6-3
J: TRBJ1-2

DNA: TGTGCCAGCAGTCCCCCACGGAACAGGGGGCAGAGAGATACGCAGTATTTT
CDR3: CASSPPRNRGQRDTQYF
D: TRBD1
size: few
length: 17
V: TRBV12-3/TRBV12-4
J: TRBJ2-3

DNA: TGCGCCAGCAGCTTAGAAACAGGGGGCTATGAGCAGTTCTTC
CDR3: CASSLETGGYEQFF
D: TRBD1
size: many
length: 14
V: TRBV5-1
J: TRBJ2-1

DNA: TGCGCCAGCAGCAAACTAGAACTAGCGGGATACAATGAGCAGTTCTTC
CDR3: CASSKLELAGYNEQFF
D: TRBD2
size: many
length: 16
V: TRBV4-3
J: TRBJ2-1

DNA: TGTGCCAGCGCGGCTGGGGGGGCGTCAGATACGCAGTATTTT
CDR3: CASAAGGASDTQYF
D: -
size: -
length: 14
V: TRBV27
J: TRBJ2-3

DNA: TGTGCCAGCACACCCTCGGCGGGGGCAGGCAGGCAGCCCCAGCATTTT
CDR3: CASTPSAGAGRQPQHF
D: -
size: -
length: 16
V: TRBV7-2
J: TRBJ1-5

DNA: TGTGCCATCAGAGGGACCTATAATTCACCCCTCCACTTT
CDR3: CAIRGTYNSPLHF
D: -
size: few
length: 13
V: TRBV10-3
J: TRBJ1-6

DNA: TGTGCCAGCAGTGGGACGCCCTCCTACGAGCAGTACTTC
CDR3: CASSGTPSYEQYF
D: -
size: -
length: 13
V: TRBV25-1
J: TRBJ2-7

DNA: TGCAGCGAAGGGACAGCTACCAAAAACATTCAGTACTTC
CDR3: CSEGTATKNIQYF
D: TRBD1
size: few
length: 13
V: TRBV29-1
J: TRBJ2-4

DNA: TGTGCCAGCAGCTTTTGGACCGGGTCCGCCGCTTTCTTT
CDR3: CASSFWTGSAAFF
D: -
size: -
length: 13
V: TRBV5-6
J: TRBJ1-1

DNA: TGTGCCAGCAGCCAAAGGAGCCCCCAGACACGGATCCAAGAGACCCAGTACTTC
CDR3: CASSQRSPQTRIQETQYF
D: -
size: -
length: 18
V: TRBV21-1
J: TRBJ2-5

DNA: TGTGCCAGCAGTGTAGGCAGCGGGAATCAGCCCCAGCATTTT
CDR3: CASSVGSGNQPQHF
D: -
size: few
length: 14
V: TRBV2
J: TRBJ1-5

DNA: TGTGCCAGCAGCACCCAGGGGGTGGCTAATGAAAAACTGTTTTTT
CDR3: CASSTQGVANEKLFF
D: TRBD1
size: few
length: 15
V: TRBV9
J: TRBJ1-4

DNA: TGTGCCAGTAGTATCTCGGCCACCGGAGTCACTGAAGCTTTCTTT
CDR3: CASSISATGVTEAFF
D: -
size: -
length: 15
V: TRBV19
J: TRBJ1-1

DNA: TGTGCCATCAGTGAGTGGTCAGAACGGCGGAACGAGCAGTACTTC
CDR3: CAISEWSERRNEQYF
D: -
size: many
length: 15
V: TRBV10-3
J: TRBJ2-7

DNA: TGTGCCACCAGTGAGTCCACAGGGGGTAAAAATCAGCCCCAGCATTTT
CDR3: CATSESTGGKNQPQHF
D: TRBD1
size: -
length: 16
V: TRBV24-1
J: TRBJ1-5

DNA: TGCGCCAGCAGGTTTGGGACGGGAGATACGCAGTATTTT
CDR3: CASRFGTGDTQYF
D: -
size: -
length: 13
V: TRBV5-1
J: TRBJ2-3

DNA: TGTGCCAGCAGCTTAGGTGGGACAGGGGGCGCCAAAAACATTCAGTACTTC
CDR3: CASSLGGTGGAKNIQYF
D: TRBD1
size: -
length: 17
V: TRBV7-2
J: TRBJ2-4

DNA: TGTGCCAGCAGTTTATTCCCTACAGGCTACGAGCAGTACTTC
CDR3: CASSLFPTGYEQYF
D: -
size: few
length: 14
V: TRBV12-3/TRBV12-4
J: TRBJ2-7

DNA: TGCGCCAGCAGCTTTTCGACCGGGACTCCCACCTACGAGCAGTACTTC
CDR3: CASSFSTGTPTYEQYF
D: -
size: -
length: 16
V: TRBV5-1
J: TRBJ2-7

DNA: TGTGCCATCAATGAAAAAGGCAGAAACACTGAAGCTTTCTTT
CDR3: CAINEKGRNTEAFF
D: -
size: few
length: 14
V: TRBV10-3
J: TRBJ1-1

DNA: TGCGCCAGCAGCCCACTAGCGGGGGGCTACAATGAGCAGTTCTTC
CDR3: CASSPLAGGYNEQFF
D: TRBD2
size: many
length: 15
V: TRBV18
J: TRBJ2-1

DNA: TGTGCCAGCAGGCGGACCGGGACAGGGGGTACCTACAAGCAGTACTTC
CDR3: CASRRTGTGGTYKQYF
D: -
size: -
length: 16
V: TRBV21-1
J: TRBJ2-7

DNA: TGTGCCAGCAGCTTACCTAGACAGGGGGCAACTGAAGCTTTCTTT
CDR3: CASSLPRQGATEAFF
D: TRBD1
size: -
length: 15
V: TRBV7-9
J: TRBJ1-1

DNA: TGTGCCATCAGGTCCGGGACATCTAATTTTGAAGCTTTCTTT
CDR3: CAIRSGTSNFEAFF
D: -
size: -
length: 14
V: TRBV10-3
J: TRBJ1-1

DNA: TGTGCCAGCAGTATTGTACTTCCCTACGAGCAGTACTTC
CDR3: CASSIVLPYEQYF
D: -
size: few
length: 13
V: TRBV6-2/TRBV6-3
J: TRBJ2-7

DNA: TGTGCTAGCAGGGGTGCAGTGAACACTGAAGCTTTCTTT
CDR3: CASRGAVNTEAFF
D: -
size: -
length: 13
V: TRBV7-9
J: TRBJ1-1

DNA: TGCGCCAGCAGCCAAGATTGGGACAGGGATTTGAGGTTACAAGGCTACACCTTC
CDR3: CASSQDWDRDLRLQGYTF
D: TRBD1
size: few
length: 18
V: TRBV4-1
J: TRBJ1-2

DNA: TGTGCCAGCAGCTTAAGACGTGGCGGAGGGTTTTCGCCCCAGCATTTT
CDR3: CASSLRRGGGFSPQHF
D: -
size: few
length: 16
V: TRBV7-9
J: TRBJ1-5

DNA: TGTGCCAGCAGCCTGGAGACATCTAGCTCCTACGAGCAGTACTTC
CDR3: CASSLETSSSYEQYF
D: -
size: -
length: 15
V: TRBV11-3
J: TRBJ2-7

DNA: TGCGCCAGCAGCCAAGGCAGGGAGGCTGGAAACACCATATATTTT
CDR3: CASSQGREAGNTIYF
D: -
size: -
length: 15
V: TRBV4-3
J: TRBJ1-3